The entry below describes one TCR beta chain. What this receptor recognizes is not known. Base qualities are not at hand, and no much larger clone is one base apart. Other DNA sequences in the same sample also yield this CDR3. V and J lose 7 bases and 0 bases, and a span of 8 bases separates them. The CDR3, from cysteine to phenylalanine, totals 13 residues. Solely the CDR3 DNA is kept, with 39 bases framed from the first base. Taken from the germline V gene, the CDR1 and CDR2 loops are MNHEY and SVGAGI. This entry comes from a study of blood T cell repertoires in COVID-19 (dated by TCRdb to 2018 to 2020). A note on the overall study: The collaborator samples originated in the United States, Italy and Spain and spanned the acute and convalescent phases of COVID-19. The samples were drawn from two sources: the first 160 participants of the ongoing ImmuneRACE study, and 1,254 subjects contributed by 6 global collaborators. The repertoires were made available in a free public database intended to serve as a resource for research on the immune response to SARS-CoV-2. The material from the prospective study consisted of cDNA or gDNA derived from T cells, B-cell-depleted T cells, or PBMCs. The dataset comprised deeply sampled blood TCRbeta repertoires from subjects exposed to, actively infected with, or recovered from COVID-19. Where available, HLA class I and class II types were obtained from metadata supplied by the sample provider rather than from assay-based typing. Sample metadata almost always included a de-identified subject ID, COVID-19 status, age in years and sex.

TCRbeta CDR3 regions were amplified from genomic DNA using the immunoSEQ Assay, a bias-controlled multiplex PCR. On the authors' methods: The number of nucleated cells in each sample was estimated by amplification of reference gene primers within the assay. Sequence reads were collapsed and filtered to measure the absolute abundance of every unique TCRbeta CDR3 rearrangement. For each sample, productive Simpson clonality was calculated as the square root of Simpson's diversity index across productive rearrangements. TCRdb provides this immuneACCESS table in a form limited to in-frame rearrangements. Some clones are lacking; in checked studies, under half of them reflect an unresolved V gene, and why the rest are absent is not known. D and trimming were read from the DNA, whereas the V and J calls and clone size are those reported in that table. This sample holds 55,000 to 70,000 clones; about 89% were observed only once. The ten largest clones capture about 6.3% of the sample.

The collaborating institutions used their own protocols to collect whole blood in K2EDTA tubes. Collaborator samples were shipped for TCRbeta analysis as frozen whole blood, isolated PBMCs, or DNA extracted from either sample type. What the research found in general, with its limitations: The quantity of clinical and demographic metadata differed by source and by participant and was supplied without curation.

The chain joins TRBV6-5 to TRBJ2-3, with the D gene not clear enough to name. The sequence was obtained from a man aged 55 to 70 with acute or convalescent COVID-19. Sequencing was performed on peripheral blood. The bases read TGTGCCAGCACAGACTCCAGCACAGATACGCAGTATTTT. Its translation reads: CASTDSSTDTQYF.